This is a list of T cell receptor beta chains from one sample in a study of blood T cell repertoires in COVID-19. Only in-frame clones appear in the TCRdb table, and some are missing; sequencing was by immunoSEQ multiplex PCR. This table holds about 220,000 clones, 82% found once. Sequencing was performed on peripheral blood. The receptors come from a woman of 80 years or more with COVID-19, enrolled during active disease. Each CDR3 is given with its conserved first and last residue. A D gene is named only where the DNA matches it firmly. Rows may omit the clone size; those that give it use once, few, many or a size class.

TRBV15	-	TRBD2	TRBJ2-3	CATRGSGRATDTQYF	TGTGCCACCAGGGGAAGCGGGAGAGCCACAGATACGCAGTATTTT
TRBV18	-	-	TRBJ1-2	CASSSTMGAGDYGYTF	TGTGCCAGCTCCTCAACGATGGGGGCAGGTGACTATGGCTACACCTTC
TRBV16	-	-	TRBJ2-4	CASSKKGVSKNIQYF	TGTGCCAGCAGCAAAAAAGGGGTCAGCAAAAACATTCAGTACTTC
TRBV30	once	TRBD2	TRBJ2-5	CAWRLASGSGGETQYF	TGTGCCTGGAGACTGGCTAGCGGGAGTGGGGGAGAGACCCAGTACTTC
TRBV5-5	once	-	TRBJ1-5	CASQQGLSNQPQHF	TGTGCCAGTCAACAGGGCCTTAGCAATCAGCCCCAGCATTTT
TRBV14	-	-	TRBJ1-6	CASSQRATGKDSPLHF	TGTGCCAGCAGCCAAAGGGCGACAGGAAAGGATTCACCCCTCCACTTT
TRBV6-6	-	-	TRBJ1-5	CASSGLQVNSNQPQHF	TGTGCCAGCAGTGGGTTACAGGTTAATAGCAATCAGCCCCAGCATTTT
TRBV7-3	-	-	TRBJ1-1	CASSLTYTTEAFF	TGTGCCAGCAGCTTGACTTATACCACTGAAGCTTTCTTT
TRBV6-5	-	-	TRBJ1-5	CASRQGDQPQHF	TGTGCCAGCAGACAGGGAGACCAGCCCCAGCATTTT
TRBV18	once	-	TRBJ2-3	CASSPPIGGTQYF	TGTGCCAGCTCACCACCGATCGGGGGTACGCAGTATTTT
TRBV4-3	-	-	TRBJ2-1	CASSPELASYNEQFF	TGCGCCAGCAGCCCCGAACTAGCTTCCTACAATGAGCAGTTCTTC
TRBV23-1	-	-	TRBJ2-7	CASSLNRKNPEQYF	TGCGCCAGCAGTCTAAACAGGAAAAACCCTGAGCAGTACTTC
TRBV30	-	-	TRBJ1-5	CAWSYEAQLYQPQHF	TGTGCCTGGAGTTACGAGGCGCAGCTTTATCAGCCCCAGCATTTT
TRBV20-1	-	-	TRBJ2-5	CSPLIGETQYF	TGCAGTCCCTTAATCGGGGAGACCCAGTACTTC
TRBV7-3	once	-	TRBJ1-2	CASRPAQGLGGYTF	TGTGCCAGCAGGCCCGCACAGGGTCTGGGTGGCTACACCTTC
TRBV2	-	-	TRBJ1-1	CASSGMGAHEAFF	TGTGCCAGCAGTGGCATGGGGGCGCATGAAGCTTTCTTT
TRBV29-1	-	-	TRBJ1-3	CSVGRGSGNTIYF	TGCAGCGTTGGCAGGGGCTCTGGAAACACCATATATTTT
TRBV16	-	-	TRBJ1-3	CASNKKKRQTEFAIYF	TGTGCCAGCAACAAAAAGAAACGACAGACAGAGTTCGCCATATATTTT
TRBV10-3	-	TRBD1	TRBJ1-1	CAISRDRDGNTEAFF	TGTGCCATCAGCCGGGACAGGGATGGGAACACTGAAGCTTTCTTT
TRBV5-1	-	TRBD2	TRBJ2-1	CASSSPRGSGLAGVEQFF	TGCGCCAGCAGCTCCCCCAGGGGATCGGGACTAGCGGGAGTTGAGCAGTTCTTC
TRBV5-1	-	-	TRBJ2-6	CASSFMSSGANVLTF	TGCGCCAGCAGCTTCATGAGCTCTGGGGCCAACGTCCTGACTTTC
TRBV4-3	-	TRBD2	TRBJ2-2	CASSGEGTGELFF	TGCGCCAGCAGTGGGGAGGGGACCGGGGAGCTGTTTTTT
TRBV5-1	once	TRBD2	TRBJ2-3	CASASGRSTTDTQYF	TGCGCCAGCGCTAGCGGGAGAAGTACGACAGATACGCAGTATTTT
TRBV4-3	-	-	TRBJ2-3	CASSLTLSDSDTQYF	TGCGCCAGCAGCCTCACCCTATCAGACAGCGATACGCAGTATTTT
TRBV27	-	-	TRBJ2-2	CASSYAGILTGELFF	TGTGCCAGCAGTTACGCGGGGATTCTCACCGGGGAGCTGTTTTTT
TRBV19	-	TRBD2	TRBJ2-3	CASSMGTSGYTDTQYF	TGTGCCAGTAGTATGGGGACTAGCGGATACACAGATACGCAGTATTTT
TRBV7-2	-	-	TRBJ1-3	CASSLDRRISGNTIYF	TGTGCCAGCAGCCTTGACAGGCGAATCTCTGGAAACACCATATATTTT
TRBV7-9	-	-	TRBJ2-5	CASSLVYREETQYF	TGTGCCAGCAGCTTAGTCTACCGGGAGGAGACCCAGTACTTC
TRBV5-1	-	TRBD2	TRBJ2-1	CASSSEGSGRTEQFF	TGCGCCAGCAGCTCGGAGGGTAGCGGGAGGACTGAGCAGTTCTTC
TRBV4-2	-	TRBD1	TRBJ2-2	CASSPRFLPDRFDTGELFF	TGTGCCAGCAGCCCTAGATTCTTACCGGACAGGTTCGACACCGGGGAGCTGTTTTTT
TRBV9	-	-	TRBJ2-2	CASSVALTGELFF	TGTGCCAGCAGCGTAGCCCTCACCGGGGAGCTGTTTTTT
TRBV7-9	few	-	TRBJ1-4	CASSQGRGNNEKLFF	TGTGCCAGCAGCCAGGGGAGGGGGAATAATGAAAAACTGTTTTTT
TRBV28	once	-	TRBJ2-6	CASTSGRGTGSGANVLTF	TGTGCCAGCACTTCTGGCAGGGGTACTGGCTCTGGGGCCAACGTCCTGACTTTC
TRBV18	-	TRBD1	TRBJ2-7	CASSLGTGSIYEQYF	TGTGCCAGCTCACTAGGGACAGGGTCAATCTACGAGCAGTACTTC
TRBV3-1/TRBV3-2	few	-	TRBJ1-2	CASSPGQIGYTF	TGTGCCAGCAGCCCCGGACAGATTGGCTACACCTTC
TRBV3-1/TRBV3-2	-	TRBD1	TRBJ2-5	CASSQSGQGEAQYF	TGTGCCAGCAGCCAATCGGGACAGGGGGAGGCCCAGTACTTC
TRBV3-1/TRBV3-2	-	-	TRBJ2-7	CASARDITYEQYF	TGTGCCAGTGCCCGGGACATCACCTACGAGCAGTACTTC
TRBV7-3	-	-	TRBJ2-3	CATGTASTDTQYF	TGTGCCACCGGGACTGCTAGCACAGATACGCAGTATTTT
TRBV12-5	few	-	TRBJ1-5	CASGSGQSNQPQHF	TGTGCTAGTGGCTCCGGACAGAGCAATCAGCCCCAGCATTTT
TRBV19	-	TRBD2	TRBJ2-5	CASSILAGGPRETQYF	TGTGCCAGTAGTATATTAGCGGGAGGGCCGAGGGAGACCCAGTACTTC
TRBV6-6	few	-	TRBJ2-1	CASSQGTGRGQFF	TGTGCCAGCAGCCAGGGGACGGGGCGTGGGCAGTTCTTC
TRBV19	-	-	TRBJ1-5	CASKSVARGISQPQHF	TGTGCCAGTAAATCAGTGGCCAGGGGTATCTCTCAGCCCCAGCATTTT
TRBV24-1	-	-	TRBJ2-3	CATSDLGPTDTQYF	TGTGCCACCAGTGATTTGGGCCCCACAGATACGCAGTATTTT
TRBV28	once	-	TRBJ1-1	CASSLGGGYTEAFF	TGTGCCAGCAGTTTGGGAGGGGGATACACTGAAGCTTTCTTT
TRBV3-1/TRBV3-2	-	TRBD2	TRBJ2-2	CASSQEEVLAGAGELFF	TGTGCCAGCAGCCAAGAAGAGGTCCTAGCGGGAGCCGGGGAGCTGTTTTTT
TRBV6-5	-	-	TRBJ1-5	CASSSGPRDQPQHF	TGTGCCAGCAGCTCCGGCCCCAGGGATCAGCCCCAGCATTTT
TRBV14	-	TRBD2	TRBJ2-5	CASSRLAETQYF	TGTGCCAGCAGCCGACTAGCTGAGACCCAGTACTTC
TRBV28	many	TRBD2	TRBJ2-3	CASRRRSGTTYTDTQYF	TGTGCCAGCAGGCGGAGGTCCGGGACTACCTACACAGATACGCAGTATTTT
TRBV19	-	-	TRBJ2-5	CASRGQIKETQYF	TGTGCCAGTAGGGGCCAGATTAAAGAGACCCAGTACTTC
TRBV7-9	-	-	TRBJ2-3	CASIRSGTDTQYF	TGTGCCAGCATCAGGTCAGGCACAGATACGCAGTATTTT
TRBV13	-	TRBD1	TRBJ2-2	CASSHRDRENTGELFF	TGTGCCAGCAGTCACCGGGACAGGGAGAACACCGGGGAGCTGTTTTTT
TRBV10-3	-	TRBD1	TRBJ1-6	CANQDGTDYNSPLHF	TGTGCCAACCAAGACGGGACAGACTATAATTCACCCCTCCACTTT
TRBV30	few	-	TRBJ1-2	CAWRRSSYGYTF	TGTGCCTGGAGGCGGAGTAGTTATGGCTACACCTTC
TRBV20-1	-	TRBD2	TRBJ2-1	CSAGDRGGFF	TGCAGTGCTGGCGACCGCGGGGGGTTCTTC
TRBV5-1	-	-	TRBJ2-5	CASSPGERAQYF	TGCGCCAGCAGCCCCGGGGAGAGGGCCCAGTACTTC